This TCR beta chain is drawn from a study of blood T cell repertoires in COVID-19. In the study overall: The cDNA or gDNA used as material had been derived from T cells, B-cell-depleted T cells, or PBMCs.

Seattle cases were enrolled at active infection and followed longitudinally. The CDR3 consists of 16 residues. Using immunoSEQ multiplex PCR, the repertoire was profiled, and TCRdb retains in-frame clones only, with some absent. The sample includes some 120,000 clones, approximately 85% of them seen just once. The TCR was taken from a woman of 80 years or more with COVID-19, enrolled during active disease. The gene calls are TRBV21-1 and TRBJ2-1; TRBD1, as called in the table, went unchecked against the DNA. TRBV21-1 is listed as a pseudogene. Sequencing was carried out using peripheral blood. The CDR3 sequence is CASSKSRVEDYNEQFF. The CDR3 DNA reads TGTGCCAGCAGCAAAAGCAGGGTCGAGGACTACAATGAGCAGTTCTTC.